Listed here are 23 T cell receptor beta chains from one sample, sequenced in a study of CD8+CD57+ T cells in acquired aplastic anemia. TCR beta VDJ combinations and CDR3 sequences were profiled from genomic DNA. TCRdb called the reads again in MiXCR, with one record for every CDR3 protein. The sample lists some 42,000 distinct CDR3 sequences, around 67% occurring once. Sequenced: sorted CD4+, CD8+, or CD8+CD57+ T cells (not recorded which) from PBMCs. The receptors were gathered from a human donor in good health, serving as a control.

The CDR3 reads CSASPLPGRHDYGYTF. CDR3 DNA sequence: TGCAGTGCTAGCCCCCTGCCGGGCAGGCATGACTATGGCTACACCTTC. This chain joins TRBV20-1 and TRBJ1-2; D remains ambiguous. V lost 3 bases and J 3 bases, leaving 20 bases between the germline ends. This CDR3 spans 16 amino acids. Germline CDR1 DFQATT, CDR2 SNEGSKA (reference sequence).

The V gene is TRBV15, the J gene TRBJ1-6; D unresolved. Trimming shortened V by 0 bases and J by 5 bases, and 8 bases separated the two germline ends. This CDR3 spans 15 amino acids. CDR1 is LNHNV, CDR2 YYDKDF, per germline (reference sequence). The CDR3 here is CATSRDRANNSPLHF. The CDR3 nucleotides read TGTGCCACCAGCAGAGATCGTGCGAATAATTCACCCCTCCACTTT.

The chain has TRBV7-9 and TRBJ1-6; 8 bases map to TRBD1. Trimming at V came to 8 bases and at J to 8 bases, leaving 8 bases not matched to a gene. The CDR3 sequence is 14 residues long. Germline CDR1 SEHNR, CDR2 FQNEAQ (reference sequence). The CDR3 loop reads CASDQGAGDSPLHF. The CDR3 DNA follows: TGTGCCAGCGATCAGGGGGCAGGGGATTCACCCCTCCACTTT.

The rearrangement links TRBV2 to TRBJ1-2; D unclear. CDR3 length equals 11 residues. V was pared by 7 bases and J by 7 bases, with 10 bases between. CDR1 and CDR2 from the germline V gene are SNHLY and FYNNEI. DNA for the CDR3: TGTGCCAGCAACCTGGACCGTGGCTACACCTTC. Its protein is CASNLDRGYTF.

This chain joins TRBV10-3 and TRBJ1-2; D is undetermined. This CDR3 region has 18 residues. V lost 2 bases and J lost 5, with 24 bases in between. CDR1 and CDR2 from the germline V gene are ENHRY and SYGVKD. The CDR3 here is CAISEPPEQATLYYGYTF. The CDR3 nucleotides are TGTGCCATCAGTGAGCCCCCGGAGCAGGCCACCCTCTATTATGGCTACACCTTC.

The rearrangement links TRBV7-3 to TRBJ2-1; 9 nucleotides match TRBD1. J was trimmed by 6 bases and V by 5 bases; bases with no gene match: 11. The V gene's germline CDR1 is SGHTA and CDR2 FQGTGA. The CDR3 has 16 amino acids. CDR3 sequence (DNA): TGTGCCAGCAGCCCGAAGGGACAGGGCGAGGGCAATGAGCAGTTCTTC. Translating it yields CASSPKGQGEGNEQFF. The full variable domain, its missing parts supplied by reference TRBV7-3 and TRBJ2-1, is GAGVSQTPSNKVTEKGKYVELRCDPISGHTALYWYRQSLGQGPEFLIYFQGTGAADDSGLPNDRFFAVRPEGSVSTLKIQRTERGDSAVYLCASSPKGQGEGNEQFFGPGTRLTVL.

This chain uses TRBV24-1 with TRBJ2-7; possibly TRBD2 for D (6 bases). The CDR3 sequence is 12 residues long. Germline loops: CDR1 KGHDR, CDR2 SFDVKD. Deletions cut 11 bases from V and 6 bases from J, with 16 bases between. The CDR3 here is CASSLRGTEQYV. CDR3 bases: TGTGCCAGCAGCCTCCGGGGGACCGAGCAGTACGTC.

The chain recombines TRBV6-4 with TRBJ2-7; the D call may be TRBD1 or TRBD2 (6 bases each). The germline CDR1 and CDR2 sequences are MRHNA and SNTAGT. Trimming removed 5 bases from V and 6 bases from J, with 11 bases in between. This CDR3 region has 12 residues. CDR3 residues: CASSYGGGEQYF. The CDR3 nucleotides read TGTGCCAGCAGTTATGGAGGGGGCGAGCAGTACTTC.

CDR3 sequence: CASSSGHIYEQYF. The CDR3 DNA reads as TGTGCCAGCAGCTCGGGACACATCTACGAGCAGTACTTC. V is TRBV7-9 and J is TRBJ2-7; D possibly corresponds to TRBD1 (6 bases). CDR1 is SEHNR and CDR2 is FQNEAQ in the germline V gene (reference sequence). The CDR3 sequence is 13 residues long. Trimming stripped 4 bases from V and 3 bases from J, with 10 bases between.

The chain combines TRBV2 with TRBJ1-5, with unresolved D. Germline V gene lookup returns CDR1 SNHLY and CDR2 FYNNEI. This CDR3 spans 12 amino acids. The CDR3 spells CATSPSNQPQHF. As DNA, the CDR3 is TGTGCGACTAGTCCGAGCAATCAGCCCCAGCATTTT. Full variable domain (remainder filled in from reference TRBV2 and TRBJ1-5): EPEVTQTPSHQVTQMGQEVILRCVPISNHLYFYWYRQILGQKVEFLVSFYNNEISEKSEIFDDQFSVERPDGSNFTLKIRSTKLEDSAMYFCATSPSNQPQHFGDGTRLSIL.

This sequence joins TRBV24-1 and TRBJ2-5, with TRBD2 matching 12 bases. The germline V gene has CDR1 KGHDR and CDR2 SFDVKD. J gave up 0 bases and V 3 bases, and 4 bases lay outside the gene matches. CDR3 length: 17 residues. As DNA, the CDR3 is TGTGCCACCAGTGATGTTCTAGCGGGAGGGCACCAAGAGACCCAGTACTTC. It is translated as CATSDVLAGGHQETQYF.

This sequence joins TRBV20-1 and TRBJ1-6; TRBD1 might be the D (5 bases). Germline values: CDR1 DFQATT, CDR2 SNEGSKA (reference sequence). The CDR3 spans 14 residues. Trimming removed 0 bases at V and 9 bases at J, with 12 bases between. The CDR3 nucleotides are TGCAGTGCTAGAGATAGGACTCAGGGTTCACCCCTCCACTTT. This sequence encodes CSARDRTQGSPLHF.

V and J are TRBV15 and TRBJ2-1, with D possibly being TRBD1 (5 bases). The CDR3 runs to 14 residues. Germline V CDR1 and CDR2: LNHNV, YYDKDF (reference sequence). V was pared by 4 bases and J by 6 bases, with 13 bases between. CDR3 in amino acids: CATSIRQGSNEQFF. The DNA for the CDR3 is TGTGCCACCAGCATACGGCAGGGCAGCAATGAGCAGTTCTTC.

This chain joins TRBV12-3 or TRBV12-4 and TRBJ1-2; D uncertain. The CDR3 extends over 13 amino acids. V was shortened by 1 base and J by 1 base, with 4 bases between the two germline ends. DNA of the CDR3: TGTGCCAGCAGTTTAGTGCATAACTATGGCTACACCTTC. It translates to CASSLVHNYGYTF.

The rearrangement joins TRBV19 to TRBJ1-2; D gene uncertain. The CDR3 covers 9 residues. The germline gives CDR1 LNHDA, CDR2 SQIVND (reference sequence). V was cut by 9 bases and J by 9 bases, with 8 bases left in between. Written as DNA, the CDR3 is TGTGCCAGACCCCCGCGCTACACCTTC. It specifies CARPPRYTF.

The J gene is TRBJ2-3, the V gene TRBV11-2; weak D call: TRBD2 (6 bases). The germline V and J ends were trimmed by 4 bases and 0 bases, with 11 bases remaining between them. Germline lookup yields CDR1 SGHAT and CDR2 FQNNGV. This CDR3 region has 15 residues. The CDR3 bases are TGTGCCAGCAGCTCTGAGGACTATAGCACAGATACGCAGTATTTT. This codes for CASSSEDYSTDTQYF.

The chain links TRBV29-1 to TRBJ2-5, with a possible D match to TRBD2 (5 bases). The CDR3 has 13 residues. Trimming left V 2 bases short and J 1 base short, with 8 bases between. Germline-derived CDR1 and CDR2 are SQVTM and ANQGSEA. In DNA, the CDR3 is TGCAGCGTTGAAAAAGCGGCCCAAGAGACCCAGTACTTC. This encodes CSVEKAAQETQYF.

The chain joins TRBV15 to TRBJ1-2; D perhaps matches TRBD1 (5 bases). Germline assignment: CDR1 LNHNV and CDR2 YYDKDF (reference sequence). V shed 1 base and J shed 4 bases, with 10 bases lying between them. CDR3 size: 14 residues. CDR3 residues: CATSRATGVYGYTF. CDR3 nucleotide sequence: TGTGCCACCAGCAGAGCAACAGGCGTCTATGGCTACACCTTC.

The count of this clonotype is one. V and J are TRBV2 and TRBJ2-5; D perhaps matches TRBD1 (5 bases). V dropped 6 bases and J dropped 4 bases, with 12 bases sitting between them. The CDR3 consists of 13 residues. CDR1 and CDR2 from the germline V gene are SNHLY and FYNNEI. The CDR3: CASSLWGGETQYF. The CDR3, as DNA: TGTGCCAGCAGCTTATGGGGCGGAGAGACCCAGTACTTC.

The chain links TRBV29-1 to TRBJ1-2, with a tentative D call TRBD1 (5 bases). There are 13 residues in the CDR3. CDR1 is SQVTM and CDR2 is ANQGSEA in the germline V gene. Trimming stripped 6 bases from V and 6 bases from J, with 17 bases between. CDR3 nucleotide sequence: TGCAGCGTCTCATCGGTTCAGGGAGATGGCTACACCTTC. This sequence encodes CSVSSVQGDGYTF. The entire variable domain, with the rest obtained from reference TRBV29-1 and TRBJ1-2, is as follows: SAVISQKPSRDICQRGTSLTIQCQVDSQVTMMFWYRQQPGQSLTLIATANQGSEATYESGFVIDKFPISRPNLTFSTLTVSNMSPEDSSIYLCSVSSVQGDGYTFGSGTRLTVV.

Many counts were recorded for this clonotype. This chain uses TRBV20-1 with TRBJ1-5; a weak D match, TRBD1 (6 bases). The V gene's germline CDR1 is DFQATT and CDR2 SNEGSKA (reference sequence). Trimming removed 5 bases at V and 8 bases at J, with 16 bases between. The CDR3 spans 13 residues. This CDR3 is CSAPPPGGEPQHF. DNA of the CDR3: TGCAGTGCTCCCCCTCCCGGGGGCGAGCCCCAGCATTTT.

The chain couples TRBV7-3 to TRBJ2-7; D tentatively fits TRBD1 or TRBD2 (5 bases each). Germline CDR1 reads SGHTA; CDR2 reads FQGTGA. Trimming removed 5 bases from V and 2 bases from J, with 13 bases in between. The CDR3 totals 14 residues. CDR3 loop: CASSASGTTYEQYF. CDR3 bases: TGTGCCAGCAGCGCCTCCGGGACCACCTACGAGCAGTACTTC.

On this clonotype itself: The conserved closing phenylalanine or tryptophan is absent in this CDR3, likely reflecting a read error. The chain links TRBV7-2 to TRBJ1-6; no reliable D call. The CDR3 totals 12 residues. V gave up 6 bases and J gave up 7 bases, with 7 bases separating them. Germline CDR1 and CDR2: SGHTA and FQGNSA. The CDR3 loop is CASRVKNSPLHC. CDR3 nucleotide sequence: TGTGCCAGCAGAGTGAAGAATTCACCCCTCCACTGT.